Described below is a single T cell receptor (beta chain) sequence and its context. CDR1 is LNHDA and CDR2 is SQIVND in the germline V gene (reference sequence). V gave up 0 bases and J gave up 8 bases, with 14 bases separating them. The CDR3 is 15 residues long. This record comes from a study of cytomegalovirus exposure and HLA in healthy donors. As for the study in general: Earlier work reported 95 million to 130 million unique TCR beta sequences from about 180 million T cells.

The PCR ran on 60 Vbeta and 13 Jbeta primers. Sequencing was performed with immunoSEQ multiplex PCR; in TCRdb, only in-frame clones are kept and a portion is missing. The data hold roughly 120,000 clones, with about two thirds observed a single time. Sequencing was performed on PBMCs. This receptor was obtained from a man in his sixties in good health and CMV-seropositive. The rearrangement uses TRBV19 and TRBJ1-5; D remains unclear. CDR3 DNA: TGTGCCAGTAGTATAGACGACGGGCTCGGGGAGCCCCAGCATTTT. Encoded protein: CASSIDDGLGEPQHF.